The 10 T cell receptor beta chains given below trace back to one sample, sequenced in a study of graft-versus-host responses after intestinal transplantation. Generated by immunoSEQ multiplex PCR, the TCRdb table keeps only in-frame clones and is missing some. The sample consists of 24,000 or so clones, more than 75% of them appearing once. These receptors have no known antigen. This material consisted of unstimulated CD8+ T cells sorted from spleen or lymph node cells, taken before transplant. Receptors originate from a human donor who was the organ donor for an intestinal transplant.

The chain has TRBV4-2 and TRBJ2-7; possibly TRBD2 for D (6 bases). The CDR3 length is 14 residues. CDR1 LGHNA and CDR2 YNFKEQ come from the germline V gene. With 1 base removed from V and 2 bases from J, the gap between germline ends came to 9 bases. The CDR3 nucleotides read TGTGCCAGCAGCCAAGGACGACTAGCCTACGAGCAGTACTTC. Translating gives CASSQGRLAYEQYF.

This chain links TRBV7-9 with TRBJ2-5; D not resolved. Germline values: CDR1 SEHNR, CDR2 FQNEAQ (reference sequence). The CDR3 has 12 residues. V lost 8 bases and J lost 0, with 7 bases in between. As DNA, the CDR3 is TGTGCCAGCGAGGACGACCAAGAGACCCAGTACTTC. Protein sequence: CASEDDQETQYF.

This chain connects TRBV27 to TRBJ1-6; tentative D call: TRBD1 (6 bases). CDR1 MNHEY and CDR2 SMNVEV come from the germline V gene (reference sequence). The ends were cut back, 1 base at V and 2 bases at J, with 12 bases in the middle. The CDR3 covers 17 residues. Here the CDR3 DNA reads TGTGCCAGCAGTTTATTTAATCAGGGGACCTATAATTCACCCCTCCACTTT. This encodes CASSLFNQGTYNSPLHF.

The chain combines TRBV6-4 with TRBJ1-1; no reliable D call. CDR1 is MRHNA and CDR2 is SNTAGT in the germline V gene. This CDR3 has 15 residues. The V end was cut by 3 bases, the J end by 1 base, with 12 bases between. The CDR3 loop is CASSERPDTNTEAFF. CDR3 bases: TGTGCCAGCAGTGAGAGGCCCGACACGAACACTGAAGCTTTCTTT.

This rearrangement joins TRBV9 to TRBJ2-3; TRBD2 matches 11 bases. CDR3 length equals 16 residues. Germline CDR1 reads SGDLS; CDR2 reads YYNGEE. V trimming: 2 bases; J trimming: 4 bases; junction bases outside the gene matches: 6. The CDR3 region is CASSVRFSGGADTQYF. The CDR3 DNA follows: TGTGCCAGCAGCGTTCGGTTTAGCGGGGGGGCAGATACGCAGTATTTT.

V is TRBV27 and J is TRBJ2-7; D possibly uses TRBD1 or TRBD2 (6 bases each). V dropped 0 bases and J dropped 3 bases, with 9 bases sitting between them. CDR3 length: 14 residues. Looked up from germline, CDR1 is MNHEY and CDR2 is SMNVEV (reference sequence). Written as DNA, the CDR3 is TGTGCCAGCAGTTTATCAGGGGGGTTCTACGAGCAGTACTTC. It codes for CASSLSGGFYEQYF.

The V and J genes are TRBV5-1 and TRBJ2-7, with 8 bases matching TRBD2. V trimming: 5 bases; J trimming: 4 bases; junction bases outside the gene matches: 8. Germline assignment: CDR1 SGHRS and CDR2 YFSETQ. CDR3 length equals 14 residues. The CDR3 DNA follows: TGCGCCAGCAGTACGGGGGGGCCTTCTTACGAGCAGTACTTC. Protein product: CASSTGGPSYEQYF.

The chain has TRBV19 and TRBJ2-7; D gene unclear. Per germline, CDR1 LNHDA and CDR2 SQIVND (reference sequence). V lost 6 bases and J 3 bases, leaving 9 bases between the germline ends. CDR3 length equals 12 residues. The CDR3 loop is CASSPGYYEQYF. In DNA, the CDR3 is TGTGCCAGTAGCCCCGGATACTACGAGCAGTACTTC.

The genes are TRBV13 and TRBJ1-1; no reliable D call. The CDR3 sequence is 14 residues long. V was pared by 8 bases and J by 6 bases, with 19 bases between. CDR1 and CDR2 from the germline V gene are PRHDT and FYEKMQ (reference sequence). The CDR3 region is CASAGAPRMAEAFF. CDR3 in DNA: TGTGCCAGCGCGGGCGCGCCACGGATGGCTGAAGCTTTCTTT.

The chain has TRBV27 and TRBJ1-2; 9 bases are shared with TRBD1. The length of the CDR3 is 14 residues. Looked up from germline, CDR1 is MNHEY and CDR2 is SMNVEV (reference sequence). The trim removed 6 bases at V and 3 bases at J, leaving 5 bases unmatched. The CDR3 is CASREQGADYGYTF. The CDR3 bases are TGTGCCAGCAGAGAACAGGGGGCAGACTATGGCTACACCTTC.